Listed below are T cell receptor beta chains from one sample, sequenced in a study of Graves' ophthalmopathy and Graves' hyperthyroidism. TCRdb re-derived calls from the multiplex PCR reads in MiXCR, one entry per CDR3 protein. The sample carries nearly 400,000 distinct CDR3 sequences, around 19% recorded once. The sequenced sample consisted of peripheral blood. These TCRs come from a woman aged 18-29 years with Graves' ophthalmopathy. Both conserved end residues are part of each CDR3. The D gene is left open where the match is weak. Expanded clones are given a class, and other clones once, few, many or no size at all.

clone size | J gene | D gene | V gene | CDR3 DNA | CDR3 protein
once | TRBJ2-7 | TRBD1 | TRBV6-1 | TGTGCCAGCAGCCCCCAGGGGGCAGGGTACGAGCAGTACTTC | CASSPQGAGYEQYF
many | TRBJ2-7 | TRBD2 | TRBV11-2 | TGTGCCAGCAGCTCTGCGGGGGGCCAGTACGAGCAGTACTTC | CASSSAGGQYEQYF
many | TRBJ1-1 | TRBD1 | TRBV5-1 | TGCGCCAGCAACCCGGGACAGGGGAAAGCTTTCTTT | CASNPGQGKAFF
- | TRBJ1-1 | TRBD1 | TRBV3-1 | TGTGCCAGCAGCCCCGGGACAGGGGGACCTATGAACACTGAAGCTTTCTTT | CASSPGTGGPMNTEAFF
- | TRBJ1-2 | - | TRBV27 | TGTGCCAGCAGTTATAGTTTGGCCTCTACTAACTATGGCTACACCTTC | CASSYSLASTNYGYTF
many | TRBJ1-5 | TRBD1 | TRBV28 | TGTGCCAGCACCTTGACAGGGCCCCTCAATCAGCCCCAGCATTTT | CASTLTGPLNQPQHF
many | TRBJ2-7 | - | TRBV3-1 | TGTGCCAGCAGCCGGCCGGGGACCTACGAGCAGTACTTC | CASSRPGTYEQYF
once | TRBJ1-5 | - | TRBV28 | TGTGCCACCCGGCGGACCGTAGGTGTGGGTAATCAGCCCCAGCATTTT | CATRRTVGVGNQPQHF
- | TRBJ2-7 | - | TRBV12-3/TRBV12-4 | TGTGCCAGCAGTTACGGGAAGGAGTACGAGCAGTACTTC | CASSYGKEYEQYF
many | TRBJ2-2 | TRBD1 | TRBV12-3/TRBV12-4 | TGTGCCAGCATCTGGACAGGGAGCACCGGGGAGCTGTTTTTT | CASIWTGSTGELFF
once | TRBJ2-5 | - | TRBV20-1 | TGCAGTGCTAGCTCGATAGGAGAGACCCAGTACTTC | CSASSIGETQYF
- | TRBJ1-5 | TRBD1 | TRBV12-3/TRBV12-4 | TGTGCCAGCAGTTTAGAAGGACAGGGGGCACGCCAGCCCCAGCATTTT | CASSLEGQGARQPQHF
once | TRBJ1-2 | TRBD1 | TRBV6-1 | TGTGCCAGCAGTCCAGGGGGCTGGATGGGCGGCTACACCTTC | CASSPGGWMGGYTF
many | TRBJ1-1 | - | TRBV5-4 | TGTGCCAGCAGCTTGGATCCTCCCTCTGGTGAAGCTTTCTTT | CASSLDPPSGEAFF
many | TRBJ2-7 | - | TRBV6-2/TRBV6-3 | TGTGCCAGCAGCCAACCCGGGACTTATCCCTACGAGCAGTACTTC | CASSQPGTYPYEQYF
- | TRBJ2-7 | - | TRBV3-1 | TGTGCCAGCAGCCCAGGGGCAGGACAAACCTACGAGCAGTACTTC | CASSPGAGQTYEQYF
many | TRBJ1-5 | TRBD1 | TRBV6-2/TRBV6-3 | TGTGCCAGCAGTTACTGGGGACAGCACAATCAGCCCCAGCATTTT | CASSYWGQHNQPQHF
many | TRBJ2-7 | - | TRBV6-2/TRBV6-3 | TGTGCCAGCAGTTACGGTAGGGGAGAGCAGTACTTC | CASSYGRGEQYF
many | TRBJ1-5 | - | TRBV6-2/TRBV6-3 | TGTGCCAGCTCAGTACGTAATCAGCCCCAGCATTTT | CASSVRNQPQHF
many | TRBJ2-7 | - | TRBV14 | TGTGCCAGCAGCGGACGACAGGTCTTGGGCGAGCAGTACTTC | CASSGRQVLGEQYF
many | TRBJ2-5 | - | TRBV6-2/TRBV6-3 | TGTGCCAGCAGAAACGCGGAGACCCAGTACTTC | CASRNAETQYF
many | TRBJ1-2 | - | TRBV28 | TGTGCCAGCAGCCGCCGGGGGGGCTACACCTTC | CASSRRGGYTF
many | TRBJ2-6 | - | TRBV24-1 | TGTGCCACCAGTGATTCCCCGGGCGGGCCCAACTCTGGGGCCAACGTCCTGACTTTC | CATSDSPGGPNSGANVLTF
many | TRBJ2-6 | - | TRBV6-4 | TGTGCCAGCAGTCCTCTGGGAGGGGGCAGTTCTGGGGCCAACGTCCTGACTTTC | CASSPLGGGSSGANVLTF
many | TRBJ1-4 | - | TRBV28 | TGTGCCAGCAGTTTACCCGGGAGGATTGGCGAAAAACTGTTTTTT | CASSLPGRIGEKLFF
many | TRBJ2-5 | - | TRBV7-8 | TGTGCCAGCAGCTCCCTGTGGCGGGAGACCCAGTACTTC | CASSSLWRETQYF
many | TRBJ1-1 | - | TRBV6-2/TRBV6-3 | TGTGCCAGCAGTCAAATTCCCGGGACGGTGAGCACTGAAGCTTTCTTT | CASSQIPGTVSTEAFF
- | TRBJ2-2 | - | TRBV28 | TGTGCCAGCAGCCCAGGGTCCGCCACCGGGGAGCTGTTTTTT | CASSPGSATGELFF
many | TRBJ2-5 | - | TRBV24-1 | TGTGCCACCAGTGACCCCGGCCTAGATGGGGAGACCCAGTACTTC | CATSDPGLDGETQYF
many | TRBJ2-7 | TRBD2 | TRBV18 | TGTGCCAGCTCACAGGTTGGGGCGGGAGTCTCCTACGAGCAGTACTTC | CASSQVGAGVSYEQYF
- | TRBJ1-1 | - | TRBV12-3/TRBV12-4 | TGTGCCAGCAGTTCACGGGAGCTATACACTGAAGCTTTCTTT | CASSSRELYTEAFF
many | TRBJ2-2 | - | TRBV6-5 | TGTGCCAGCAGTTCCTTAGACTCGGGCACCGGGGAGCTGTTTTTT | CASSSLDSGTGELFF
many | TRBJ1-1 | - | TRBV4-3 | TGCGCCAGCAGCCAAGATCAAGCTCGGGGGAACACTGAAGCTTTCTTT | CASSQDQARGNTEAFF
- | TRBJ2-7 | TRBD2 | TRBV6-2/TRBV6-3 | TGTGCCAGCAGTTACGCGTCTAGCGGGTTGCCCTCCTACGAGCAGTACTTC | CASSYASSGLPSYEQYF
many | TRBJ2-7 | - | TRBV20-1 | TGCAGTGCGGGGGACCAAACCTACGAGCAGTACTTC | CSAGDQTYEQYF
many | TRBJ2-5 | - | TRBV24-1 | TGTGCCACCAGTGATGTGGGAGCGCACCAAGAGACCCAGTACTTC | CATSDVGAHQETQYF
many | TRBJ2-2 | - | TRBV5-1 | TGCGCCAGCAGCGTCGGAGCCTTGAACACCGGGGAGCTGTTTTTT | CASSVGALNTGELFF
many | TRBJ1-1 | - | TRBV4-1 | TGCGCCAGCAGCAGCCTGTTTGGCACTGAAGCTTTCTTT | CASSSLFGTEAFF
- | TRBJ1-1 | TRBD1 | TRBV7-2 | TGTGCCAGCAGCCTCGGACAGGGTCGGGCTTTCTTT | CASSLGQGRAFF
many | TRBJ1-5 | - | TRBV4-1 | TGCGCCAGCAGCCAAGATCCGCTCGGGACGGATAGCAATCAGCCCCAGCATTTT | CASSQDPLGTDSNQPQHF
many | TRBJ1-2 | - | TRBV28 | TGTGCCAGCCGGGATGACATCTTTTATGGCTACACCTTC | CASRDDIFYGYTF
many | TRBJ1-1 | TRBD1 | TRBV12-5 | TGTGCTAGTGGTAAGGGGGCCCAGAAAAGTGAAGCTTTCTTT | CASGKGAQKSEAFF
many | TRBJ2-2 | - | TRBV4-3 | TGCGCCAGCAGCCAAGGTCCCGGAGGGGGCACCGGGGAGCTGTTTTTT | CASSQGPGGGTGELFF
many | TRBJ2-5 | - | TRBV27 | TGTGCCAGCAGTACCACAGGAGGGACCCAGTACTTC | CASSTTGGTQYF
many | TRBJ1-1 | - | TRBV7-9 | TGTGCCAGCAGCTTAATACAGGTGAACACTGAAGCTTTCTTT | CASSLIQVNTEAFF
many | TRBJ2-5 | TRBD1 | TRBV25-1 | TGTGCCAGCAGTGACGCCGGACAGGGAAAGACCCAGTACTTC | CASSDAGQGKTQYF
many | TRBJ2-2 | - | TRBV6-1 | TGTGCCAGCAGTGAAGGGGCCCGGGAGCTGTTTTTT | CASSEGARELFF
many | TRBJ2-5 | - | TRBV20-1 | TGCAGTGCTAGACATAGGGCAGGACTGGGGACCCAGTACTTC | CSARHRAGLGTQYF
many | TRBJ1-1 | - | TRBV15 | TGTGCCACCAGCACCCTTACAGGGACGATGAACACTGAAGCTTTCTTT | CATSTLTGTMNTEAFF